These 9 T cell receptor beta chains were sequenced from one sample in a study of T cell repertoires in cytomegalovirus infection. TCRdb redid the calling of the reads with MiXCR, one entry per CDR3 protein. The sample has fewer than 550,000 distinct CDR3 sequences, roughly 12% seen once; the top ten hold 10%. Sequenced input: PBMCs. The receptors were gathered from a human donor in good health (CMV status not recorded). Some clones in this sample may be carry-over from other donors' samples.

Turning to this clonotype: With a much larger clone just one base away, this may be a read error. The chain has TRBV20-1 and TRBJ2-5; tentative D call: TRBD2 (6 bases). The ends were cut back, 6 bases at V and 2 bases at J, with 13 bases in the middle. The CDR3 length is 13 residues. Germline-derived CDR1 and CDR2 are DFQATT and SNEGSKA (reference sequence). The CDR3 sequence: CSAGGAGQETQYF. The DNA for the CDR3 is TGCAGTGCGGGTGGCGCGGGGCAAGAGACCCAGTACTTC.

The genes are TRBV28 and TRBJ2-3; 16 nucleotides align to TRBD2. There are 18 residues in the CDR3. The germline V gene has CDR1 MDHEN and CDR2 SYDVKM. V lost 5 bases and J lost 3; bases outside the gene matches: 8. The DNA for the CDR3 is TGTGCCAGCAGTCCCGGGACTAGCGGGAGGGCCGGGACAGATACGCAGTATTTT. Protein: CASSPGTSGRAGTDTQYF.

The V call is TRBV28, the J call TRBJ2-7, with no clear D. Germline CDR1 is MDHEN and CDR2 is SYDVKM. The CDR3 runs to 12 residues. V was shortened by 1 base and J by 3 bases, with 4 bases between the two germline ends. The CDR3 nucleotides read TGTGCCAGCAGTTTATATCTCTACGAGCAGTACTTC. Its protein is CASSLYLYEQYF.

The table lists this clonotype with a few counts. The chain recombines TRBV9 with TRBJ2-3, with TRBD2 matching 7 bases. Trimming took 1 base from V and 4 from J; bases not matched to a gene: 6. Germline assignment: CDR1 SGDLS and CDR2 YYNGEE. The CDR3 length is 15 residues. The CDR3 protein is CASSVRGGEADTQYF. The CDR3 region has the DNA TGTGCCAGCAGCGTAAGGGGAGGGGAAGCAGATACGCAGTATTTT. Using reference TRBV9 and TRBJ2-3 for the parts outside the CDR3, the full variable domain is DSGVTQTPKHLITATGQRVTLRCSPRSGDLSVYWYQQSLDQGLQFLIQYYNGEERAKGNILERFSAQQFPDLHSELNLSSLELGDSALYFCASSVRGGEADTQYFGPGTRLTVL.

This clonotype was counted at least ten times. The chain links TRBV24-1 to TRBJ2-1; a weak D match, TRBD2 (5 bases). The V end was cut by 3 bases, the J end by 2 bases, with 13 bases between. The CDR3 totals 16 residues. CDR1 and CDR2 (germline): KGHDR, SFDVKD. This CDR3 is CATSDPREGTYNEQFF. The CDR3 DNA sequence: TGTGCCACCAGTGATCCTCGGGAAGGGACCTACAATGAGCAGTTCTTC.

The J gene is TRBJ2-2, the V gene TRBV20-1; no reliable D call. The CDR3 length is 16 residues. Between the trimmed V and J ends, which lost 0 bases and 4 bases, there was a span of 15 bases. From germline, CDR1 is DFQATT and CDR2 SNEGSKA (reference sequence). This CDR3 reads CSARDLITGSTGELFF. The CDR3 nucleotides read TGCAGTGCTAGAGATCTTATAACGGGTAGCACCGGGGAGCTGTTTTTT.

This clonotype was seen repeatedly, ten times or more. This chain uses TRBV7-9 with TRBJ2-4; D unclear. CDR1 is SEHNR and CDR2 is FQNEAQ in the germline V gene (reference sequence). The CDR3 is made up of 14 amino acids. V lost 1 base, J lost 11 bases, and 15 bases lay in between. CDR3 in amino acids: CASSLGVGSTVQYF. Here the CDR3 DNA reads TGTGCCAGCAGCTTAGGTGTGGGATCCACCGTTCAGTACTTC.

This clonotype was seen many times. The V and J genes are TRBV19 and TRBJ2-5, with 8 bases aligning to TRBD2. With 6 bases clipped from V and 2 bases from J, the junction kept 8 bases outside the gene matches. CDR1 is LNHDA, CDR2 SQIVND, per germline (reference sequence). The CDR3 runs 15 residues. The CDR3 nucleotides read TGTGCCAGTAGGCCGGGACTAGATGGGCAAGAGACCCAGTACTTC. It codes for CASRPGLDGQETQYF.

This clonotype showed up just a few times. This chain links TRBV28 with TRBJ1-6; D is ambiguous. CDR1 is MDHEN and CDR2 is SYDVKM in the germline V gene. The V and J ends lost 1 base and 7 bases respectively, with 5 bases between them. This CDR3 is built from 13 residues. CDR3 bases: TGTGCCAGCAGTTTATTAGGAAATTCACCCCTCCACTTT. It yields the protein CASSLLGNSPLHF. Combining the CDR3 with reference TRBV28 and TRBJ1-6 gives the whole variable domain DVKVTQSSRYLVKRTGEKVFLECVQDMDHENMFWYRQDPGLGLRLIYFSYDVKMKEKGDIPEGYSVSREKKERFSLILESASTNQTSMYLCASSLLGNSPLHFGNGTRLTVT.